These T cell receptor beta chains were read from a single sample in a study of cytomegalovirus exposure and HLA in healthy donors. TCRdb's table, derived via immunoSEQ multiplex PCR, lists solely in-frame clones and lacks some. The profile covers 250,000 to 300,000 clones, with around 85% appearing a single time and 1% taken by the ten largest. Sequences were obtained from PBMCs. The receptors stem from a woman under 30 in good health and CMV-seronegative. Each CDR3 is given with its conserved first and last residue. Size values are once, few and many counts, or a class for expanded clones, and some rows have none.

CASSPWGAGGETQYF | TRBV5-1 | once
CASSPELGGGTNYGYTF | TRBV7-2 | .
CASPKGTGYSGANVLTF | TRBV11-2 | .
CAWETGGGQPQHF | TRBV30 | .
CASSVGQADTYEQYF | TRBV6-1 | .
CASSERTGGAGELFF | TRBV11-3 | .
CASSFSKDRPEQFF | TRBV5-1 | .
CASSQDQTDRVRSYEQYF | TRBV4-3 | .
CASSQEPQEAYGYTF | TRBV4-3 | .
CAGRKGPGTEAFF | TRBV30 | .
CSVEAASGSVTGELFF | TRBV29-1 | .
CSVRTGLGETQYF | TRBV29-1 | .
CASTSAGGRSYGYTF | TRBV27 | .
CASRTSASTDTQYF | TRBV6-4 | .
CSARGRRTEAFF | TRBV29-1 | few
CASSLGSRGQGGYTF | TRBV7-9 | .
CASSRRDTQETQYF | TRBV9 | .
CAWSGQGRSPLHF | TRBV30 | few
CASSLSISYNEQFF | TRBV27 | .
CASSVRDSYTDTQYF | TRBV28 | .
CASSSGQGRETQYF | TRBV6-1 | .
CASTPLRGTEAFF | TRBV7-2 | .
CASSDPGEGALETQYF | TRBV9 | .